These 22 T cell receptor beta chains came from one sample sequenced in a study of T cell responses to AZD1222 COVID-19 vaccine. The assay was immunoSEQ multiplex PCR, and TCRdb's table has in-frame clones only and misses some. The sample yields roughly 200,000 clones, around nine tenths seen once. The sequencing used peripheral blood, collected 28 days after the second dose of the MenACWY control vaccine. All receptors come from an adult who received the MenACWY meningococcal vaccine as a control.

This chain connects TRBV4-2 to TRBJ2-1, with 9 positions matching TRBD1. The CDR3 contains 16 residues. With 6 bases clipped from V and 3 bases from J, the junction kept 9 bases outside the gene matches. CDR1 LGHNA and CDR2 YNFKEQ come from the germline V gene. This CDR3 reads CASSEGWTGVYNEQFF. The DNA for the CDR3 is TGTGCCAGCAGTGAAGGGTGGACAGGGGTCTACAATGAGCAGTTCTTC.

This chain connects TRBV19 to TRBJ1-5; TRBD1 agrees at 7 bases. The CDR3 has 15 amino acids. The germline gives CDR1 LNHDA, CDR2 SQIVND (reference sequence). V trimming: 3 bases; J trimming: 4 bases; junction bases outside the gene matches: 6. The DNA of the CDR3 is TGTGCCAGTAGTATCGAGACAGGGTGGAATCAGCCCCAGCATTTT. Translated: CASSIETGWNQPQHF.

The rearrangement uses TRBV6-5 and TRBJ1-2; 7 nucleotides agree with TRBD1. Germline CDR1 MNHEY, CDR2 SVGAGI. J gave up 8 bases and V 0 bases, and 6 bases lay outside the gene matches. The CDR3 spans 14 residues. The CDR3 DNA sequence: TGTGCCAGCAGTTACTCGACAGGGTCGGAGGGCTACACCTTC. Its protein product is CASSYSTGSEGYTF.

This chain joins TRBV30 and TRBJ1-3; D gene uncertain. Trimming shortened V by 5 bases and J by 0 bases, and 11 bases separated the two germline ends. The CDR3 is 14 residues long. Germline values: CDR1 GTSNPN, CDR2 SVGIG (reference sequence). The CDR3 DNA reads TGTGCCTGGGGTATCTCCGTCTCTGGAAACACCATATATTTT. Translation gives CAWGISVSGNTIYF.

In the case of this clone: The same CDR3 arises from other DNA sequences in this sample as well. The V and J genes are TRBV2 and TRBJ2-3; D is uncertain. The CDR3 consists of 12 residues. Germline CDR1 SNHLY, CDR2 FYNNEI. V lost 4 bases, J lost 0 bases, and 2 bases lay in between. Here the CDR3 DNA reads TGTGCCAGCAGTGTTAGCACAGATACGCAGTATTTT. It codes for CASSVSTDTQYF.

The chain couples TRBV3-1 (or the pseudogene TRBV3-2) to TRBJ2-3; 10 bases are a match to TRBD1. J lost 0 bases, V lost 4 bases, and 7 bases had no gene match. This CDR3 comprises 17 residues. Germline values: CDR1 LGHDT, CDR2 YNNKEL (reference sequence). The CDR3 sequence: CASSRRGTGVSTDTQYF. The CDR3 DNA reads as TGTGCCAGCAGCCGCCGAGGGACAGGGGTTAGCACAGATACGCAGTATTTT.

The rearrangement links TRBV18 to TRBJ2-3; D assignment may be TRBD1 or TRBD2 (5 bases each). There are 15 residues in the CDR3. V shed 3 bases and J shed 5 bases, with 15 bases lying between them. Germline values: CDR1 KGHSH, CDR2 LQKENI. CDR3 protein: CASSPFRDPEDTQYF. The DNA for the CDR3 is TGTGCCAGCTCACCGTTCCGGGACCCAGAAGATACGCAGTATTTT.

The chain links TRBV7-2 to TRBJ2-7; 7 bases agree with TRBD1. V lost 5 bases to trimming and J lost 7 bases; unmatched junction nucleotides: 11. CDR3 size: 14 residues. Germline loops: CDR1 SGHTA, CDR2 FQGNSA. The CDR3 nucleotides read TGTGCCAGCAGCCTCGACAGGGTGGTGGAGGAGCAGTACTTC. It is translated as CASSLDRVVEEQYF.

The rearrangement joins TRBV18 to TRBJ2-1; 8 bases are a match to TRBD1. Germline assignment: CDR1 KGHSH and CDR2 LQKENI. V shed 8 bases and J 8 bases; nucleotides not matched to a gene: 8. This CDR3 has 13 residues. The CDR3 sequence is CASGGQGPHEQFF. As DNA, the CDR3 is TGTGCCAGCGGTGGACAGGGACCCCATGAGCAGTTCTTC.

The V and J genes are TRBV29-1 and TRBJ2-2; D perhaps matches TRBD1 (6 bases). The CDR3 contains 14 residues. V lost 4 bases, J lost 4 bases, and 13 bases lay in between. In germline, CDR1 is SQVTM, CDR2 ANQGSEA. The CDR3 reads CSVVKGHATGELFF. The CDR3, as DNA: TGCAGCGTTGTAAAGGGACACGCCACCGGGGAGCTGTTTTTT.

The rearrangement joins TRBV6-5 to TRBJ2-1; D is possibly TRBD1 or TRBD2 (5 bases each). V lost 0 bases, J lost 11 bases, and 11 bases lay in between. This CDR3 spans 13 amino acids. Germline CDR1 is MNHEY and CDR2 is SVGAGI. CDR3 DNA sequence: TGTGCCAGCAGTTACTCGGGGCGGACTCAGCAGTTCTTC. Translation gives CASSYSGRTQQFF.

This clone appeared once. The chain joins TRBV3-1 (or the pseudogene TRBV3-2) to TRBJ1-5; the D is unclear. CDR1 is LGHDT, CDR2 YNNKEL, per germline (reference sequence). The CDR3 totals 13 residues. V was cut by 1 base and J by 10 bases, with 11 bases left in between. The CDR3 here is CASSQGALNPQHF. The CDR3 nucleotides are TGTGCCAGCAGCCAAGGGGCCCTAAATCCCCAGCATTTT.

This sequence joins TRBV11-2 and TRBJ1-1; D perhaps matches TRBD1 (5 bases). The CDR3 is made up of 15 amino acids. Trimming cost V 0 bases and J 1 base, with 9 bases left between them. Germline loops: CDR1 SGHAT, CDR2 FQNNGV. CDR3 in amino acids: CASSLDRQTNTEAFF. CDR3 DNA sequence: TGTGCCAGCAGCTTAGACCGACAGACGAACACTGAAGCTTTCTTT.

On this clone: The identical CDR3 is also encoded by other nucleotide sequences in the sample. The chain recombines TRBV19 with TRBJ1-5; D gene uncertain. The ends were cut back, 1 base at V and 7 bases at J, with 8 bases in the middle. CDR3 length: 13 amino acids. The V gene's germline CDR1 is LNHDA and CDR2 SQIVND (reference sequence). The CDR3 bases are TGTGCCAGTAGTATAGGGGTTGGGCAGCCCCAGCATTTT. Translation gives CASSIGVGQPQHF. The complete variable domain, with remaining parts taken from reference TRBV19 and TRBJ1-5, reads DGGITQSPKYLFRKEGQNVTLSCEQNLNHDAMYWYRQDPGQGLRLIYYSQIVNDFQKGDIAEGYSVSREKKESFPLTVTSAQKNPTAFYLCASSIGVGQPQHFGDGTRLSIL.

J is TRBJ1-5 and V is TRBV19; the match to TRBD1 covers 7 bases. J gave up 3 bases and V 7 bases, and 3 bases lay outside the gene matches. CDR1 and CDR2 from the germline V gene are LNHDA and SQIVND (reference sequence). The CDR3 is 13 amino acids. Here the CDR3 reads CASTTGPNQPQHF. CDR3 sequence (DNA): TGTGCCAGTACGACAGGGCCCAATCAGCCCCAGCATTTT. The variable domain in full, with the rest retrieved from reference TRBV19 and TRBJ1-5, is DGGITQSPKYLFRKEGQNVTLSCEQNLNHDAMYWYRQDPGQGLRLIYYSQIVNDFQKGDIAEGYSVSREKKESFPLTVTSAQKNPTAFYLCASTTGPNQPQHFGDGTRLSIL.

The V gene is TRBV11-3, the J gene TRBJ1-2; D remains ambiguous. V was cut by 0 bases and J by 3 bases, with 5 bases left in between. The CDR3 length is 13 residues. Germline V gene lookup returns CDR1 SGHNT and CDR2 YENEEA. The CDR3 region is CASSLDRDYGYTF. CDR3 nucleotides: TGTGCCAGCAGCTTAGATCGGGACTATGGCTACACCTTC.

V and J are TRBV5-5 and TRBJ1-1; perhaps TRBD1 as D (5 bases). The germline V gene has CDR1 SGHKS and CDR2 YYEKEE (reference sequence). This CDR3 has 15 amino acids. Trimming pared 4 bases from V and 0 bases from J, leaving 13 bases between. The CDR3: CASSTLTAMNTEAFF. CDR3 DNA: TGTGCCAGCAGCACCTTGACAGCCATGAACACTGAAGCTTTCTTT.

The J gene is TRBJ1-4, the V gene TRBV27, with a weak D call TRBD1 (6 bases). V was shortened by 8 bases and J by 3 bases, with 19 bases between the two germline ends. The CDR3 runs to 16 residues. Germline-derived CDR1 and CDR2 are MNHEY and SMNVEV (reference sequence). CDR3 coding DNA: TGTGCCAGCGGGGGCCCAGGACGGGAGGCTAATGAAAAACTGTTTTTT. Translated, it gives CASGGPGREANEKLFF.

The chain uses TRBV12-3 or TRBV12-4 and TRBJ2-4; D gene uncertain. The V gene lost 5 bases and the J gene lost 7 bases, with 12 bases spanning the gap. The CDR3 sequence is 13 residues long. The CDR3 nucleotides are TGTGCCAGCAGTAATCCTGGCTGGAACATTCAGTACTTC. This translates into CASSNPGWNIQYF.

In regard to this clone: The same CDR3 also results from other DNA sequences found in this sample. V usage is TRBV20-1 and J usage is TRBJ1-5, with D perhaps TRBD1 (6 bases). Germline V lookup: CDR1 DFQATT, CDR2 SNEGSKA (reference sequence). V lost 3 bases and J lost 4, with 7 bases in between. The CDR3 consists of 12 residues. CDR3 in amino acids: CSASTGNQPQHF. DNA of the CDR3: TGCAGTGCTAGTACAGGGAATCAGCCCCAGCATTTT.

The rearrangement uses TRBV24-1 and TRBJ2-3; 8 bases map to TRBD1. The V gene end was trimmed by 3 bases and the J gene end by 1 base; junction bases not matched to a gene: 8. Germline assignment: CDR1 KGHDR and CDR2 SFDVKD. CDR3 size: 17 residues. The DNA for the CDR3 is TGTGCCACCAGTGATCTGCGGACAGGGTGGGGCACAGATACGCAGTATTTT. This encodes CATSDLRTGWGTDTQYF.

V gene TRBV7-6 combines with J gene TRBJ2-1, with 8 nucleotides matching TRBD2. J gave up 9 bases and V 5 bases, and 12 bases lay outside the gene matches. CDR1 is SGHVS, CDR2 FNYEAQ, per germline. The CDR3 has 15 amino acids. DNA for the CDR3: TGTGCCAGCAGCCCCAGACTAGCGCCTAGTGGTGAGCAGTTCTTC. This codes for CASSPRLAPSGEQFF.